This entry concerns a single TCR beta chain. The data were obtained in a study of CD8 T cells in Susac syndrome. Germline V CDR1 and CDR2: LNHDA, SQIVND (reference sequence). V was clipped by 6 bases and J by 7 bases, with 18 bases between them. The CDR3 length is 15 residues. Random-hexamer reverse transcription was applied to about 0.45 to 1 ug RNA. Each CDR3 protein is one row after TCRdb ran MiXCR on the immunoSEQ multiplex PCR reads. The sample carries more than 150,000 distinct CDR3 sequences, roughly 94% recorded once. Sequenced material: CD4+ T cells from PBMCs. V gene TRBV19 combines with J gene TRBJ1-4, with D perhaps matching TRBD1 (6 bases). The TCR originated in a human donor in good health. CDR3 region: CASSRFPGEGEKLFF. The CDR3 DNA is TGTGCCAGTAGCCGATTCCCAGGGGAAGGTGAAAAACTGTTTTTT.